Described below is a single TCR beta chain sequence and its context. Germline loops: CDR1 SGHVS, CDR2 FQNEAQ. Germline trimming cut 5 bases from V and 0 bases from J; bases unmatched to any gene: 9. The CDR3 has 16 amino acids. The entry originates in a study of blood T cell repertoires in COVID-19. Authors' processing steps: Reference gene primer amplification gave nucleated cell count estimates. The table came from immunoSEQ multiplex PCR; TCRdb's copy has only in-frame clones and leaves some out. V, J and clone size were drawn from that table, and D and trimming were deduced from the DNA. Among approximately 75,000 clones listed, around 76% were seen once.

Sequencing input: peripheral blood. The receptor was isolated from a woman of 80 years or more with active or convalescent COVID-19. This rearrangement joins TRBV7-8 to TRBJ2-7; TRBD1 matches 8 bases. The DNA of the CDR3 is TGTGCCAGCAGCGTCCGCAGGGGGCGGGTCTCCTACGAGCAGTACTTC. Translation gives CASSVRRGRVSYEQYF.